This T cell receptor beta chain originates from a study of beta chain features in type 1 diabetes. Study overall: The study found patients and healthy donors alike in age, gender and cell yields.

This CDR3 region has 14 residues. Trimming removed 8 bases from V and 1 base from J; junction bases left unmatched: 7. In germline, CDR1 is MNHNS, CDR2 SASEGT. TCRB transcripts that were expressed got sequenced, as all of the isolated RNA had been reverse transcribed. The repertoire was sequenced with immunoSEQ multiplex PCR; TCRdb's copy has only in-frame clones and lacks some. The sample shows fewer than 650,000 clones, roughly a sixth of them seen only once. The rearrangement uses TRBV6-1 and TRBJ1-2; 7 bases align to TRBD1. Material: naive CD4+ T cells from blood. The clonotype originates from a young man in good health. This CDR3 is CASGRDSINYGYTF. The CDR3 DNA reads TGTGCCAGCGGTCGGGACAGCATTAACTATGGCTACACCTTC.